Each of the 5 T cell receptor beta chains below was sequenced from the same sample in a study of chemoradiotherapy in HPV16-positive cancers. Clones were read by immunoSEQ multiplex PCR, and TCRdb kept only the in-frame ones, dropping some. Among 14,000 or so clones, over 85% were seen once, and the ten largest hold approximately 4.5%. The sample was tumor tissue, taken from a patient who underwent chemoradiotherapy. These TCRs come from a human donor with HPV-associated anogenital cancer.

The rearrangement joins TRBV30 to TRBJ2-2, with TRBD2 matching over 7 bases. This CDR3 contains 15 residues. Germline-derived CDR1 and CDR2 are GTSNPN and SVGIG (reference sequence). With V trimmed by 4 bases and J by 3 bases, 8 bases remained unmatched. The CDR3 bases are TGTGCCTGGAACAAAGGACTAGGCGACACCGGGGAGCTGTTTTTT. It specifies CAWNKGLGDTGELFF.

V and J are TRBV19 and TRBJ1-1, with D unresolved. Germline loops: CDR1 LNHDA, CDR2 SQIVND (reference sequence). The V and J ends lost 2 bases and 0 bases respectively, with 4 bases between them. The CDR3 is 13 amino acids. CDR3 region: CASSITVNTEAFF. The DNA for the CDR3 is TGTGCCAGTAGTATAACGGTGAACACTGAAGCTTTCTTT.

This sequence joins TRBV2 and TRBJ2-1; D is perhaps TRBD1 or TRBD2 (7 bases each). The germline V gene has CDR1 SNHLY and CDR2 FYNNEI. V lost 6 bases and J lost 8, with 17 bases in between. The CDR3 sequence is 14 residues long. Here the CDR3 DNA reads TGTGCCAGCAGGAGAGGCAGGGGGGGGGATGAGCAGTTCTTC. As protein: CASRRGRGGDEQFF.

This clone was detected only once. The rearrangement uses TRBV5-6 and TRBJ2-7, with 10 bases identical to TRBD2. The junction had 10 bases not matched to a gene; V was cut back by 0 bases and J by 4 bases. The CDR3 contains 17 residues. Germline V CDR1 and CDR2: SGHDT, YYEEEE. The CDR3 sequence: CASSLAGFASGSYEQYF. CDR3 coding DNA: TGTGCCAGCAGCTTGGCCGGTTTTGCTAGCGGGAGTTACGAGCAGTACTTC. The full variable domain, rest sourced from reference TRBV5-6 and TRBJ2-7, is DAGVTQSPTHLIKTRGQQVTLRCSPKSGHDTVSWYQQALGQGPQFIFQYYEEEERQRGNFPDRFSGHQFPNYSSELNVNALLLGDSALYLCASSLAGFASGSYEQYFGPGTRLTVT.

V gene TRBV9 combines with J gene TRBJ2-3; 8 bases map to TRBD1. V dropped 4 bases and J dropped 1; count of bases not matched to a gene: 5. Germline V lookup: CDR1 SGDLS, CDR2 YYNGEE. The CDR3 has 15 residues. The CDR3 DNA follows: TGTGCCAGCAGCCAGACAGGGGTCCGCACAGATACGCAGTATTTT. This encodes CASSQTGVRTDTQYF.